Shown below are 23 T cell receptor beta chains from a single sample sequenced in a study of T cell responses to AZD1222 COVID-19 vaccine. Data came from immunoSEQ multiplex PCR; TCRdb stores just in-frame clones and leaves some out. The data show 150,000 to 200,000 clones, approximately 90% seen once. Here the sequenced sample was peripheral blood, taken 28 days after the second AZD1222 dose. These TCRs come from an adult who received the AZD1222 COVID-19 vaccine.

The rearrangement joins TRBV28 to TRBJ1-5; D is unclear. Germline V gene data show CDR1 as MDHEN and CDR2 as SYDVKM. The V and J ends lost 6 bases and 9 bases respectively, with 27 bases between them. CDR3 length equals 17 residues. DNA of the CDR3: TGTGCCAGCAGCATCCCTTCGGCCACGGGCCATTGGGGGCCCCAGCATTTT. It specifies CASSIPSATGHWGPQHF.

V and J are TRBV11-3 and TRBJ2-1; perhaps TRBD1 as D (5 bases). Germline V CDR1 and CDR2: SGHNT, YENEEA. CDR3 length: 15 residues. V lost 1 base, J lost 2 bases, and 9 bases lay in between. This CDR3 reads CASSLGQGTYNEQFF. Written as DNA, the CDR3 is TGTGCCAGCAGCTTAGGGCAGGGAACCTACAATGAGCAGTTCTTC.

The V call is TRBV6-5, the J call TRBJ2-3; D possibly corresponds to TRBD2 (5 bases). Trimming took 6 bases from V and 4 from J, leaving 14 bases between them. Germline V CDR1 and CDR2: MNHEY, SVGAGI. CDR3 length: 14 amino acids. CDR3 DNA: TGTGCCAGCAGAGACGGAGGCTTCCCAGATACGCAGTATTTT. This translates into CASRDGGFPDTQYF.

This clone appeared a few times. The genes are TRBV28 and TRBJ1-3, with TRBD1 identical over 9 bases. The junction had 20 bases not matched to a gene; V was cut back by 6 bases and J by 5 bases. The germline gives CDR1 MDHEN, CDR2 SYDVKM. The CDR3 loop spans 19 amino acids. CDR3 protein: CASSSQLLTGTGRRNTIYF. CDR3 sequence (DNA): TGTGCCAGCAGCTCTCAACTCCTTACCGGGACAGGGAGAAGAAACACCATATATTTT.

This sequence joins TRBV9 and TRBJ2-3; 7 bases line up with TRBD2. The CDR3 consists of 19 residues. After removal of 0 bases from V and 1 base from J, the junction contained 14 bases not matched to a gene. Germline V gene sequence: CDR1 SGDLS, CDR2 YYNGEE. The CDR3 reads CASSVGLGASGTGTDTQYF. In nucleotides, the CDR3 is TGTGCCAGCAGCGTAGGCCTAGGAGCTAGCGGTACAGGCACAGATACGCAGTATTTT.

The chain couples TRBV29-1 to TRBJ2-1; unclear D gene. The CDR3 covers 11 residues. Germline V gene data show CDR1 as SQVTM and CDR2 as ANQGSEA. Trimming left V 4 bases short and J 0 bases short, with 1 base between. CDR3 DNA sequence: TGCAGCGTTGCCTCCTACAATGAGCAGTTCTTC. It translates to CSVASYNEQFF.

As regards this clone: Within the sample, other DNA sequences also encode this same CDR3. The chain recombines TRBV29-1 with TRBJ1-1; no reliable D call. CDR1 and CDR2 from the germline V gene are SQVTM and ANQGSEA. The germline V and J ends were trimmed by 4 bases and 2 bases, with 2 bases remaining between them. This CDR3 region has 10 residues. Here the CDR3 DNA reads TGCAGCGTTGTTAACACTGAAGCTTTCTTT. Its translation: CSVVNTEAFF.

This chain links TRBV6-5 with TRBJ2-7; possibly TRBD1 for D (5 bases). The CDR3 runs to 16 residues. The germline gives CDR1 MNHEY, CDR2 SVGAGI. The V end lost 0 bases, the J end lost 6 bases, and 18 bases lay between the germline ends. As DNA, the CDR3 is TGTGCCAGCAGTTACTCGCGTCCAGGGTGGGGCGCCGAGCAGTACTTC. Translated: CASSYSRPGWGAEQYF.

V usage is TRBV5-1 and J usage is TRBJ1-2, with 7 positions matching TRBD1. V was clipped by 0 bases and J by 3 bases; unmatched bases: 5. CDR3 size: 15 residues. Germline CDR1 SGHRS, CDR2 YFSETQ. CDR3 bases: TGCGCCAGCAGCTTGGACCCCGGGACAGACTATGGCTACACCTTC. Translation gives CASSLDPGTDYGYTF.

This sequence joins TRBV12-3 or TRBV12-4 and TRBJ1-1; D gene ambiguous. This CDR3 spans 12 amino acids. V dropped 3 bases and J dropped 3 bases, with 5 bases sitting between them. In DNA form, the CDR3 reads TGTGCCAGCAGTTTGTCAGACACTGAAGCTTTCTTT. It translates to CASSLSDTEAFF.

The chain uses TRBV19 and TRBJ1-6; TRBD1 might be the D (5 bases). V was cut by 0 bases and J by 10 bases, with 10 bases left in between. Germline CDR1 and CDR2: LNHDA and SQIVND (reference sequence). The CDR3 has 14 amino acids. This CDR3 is CASSIEGERSPLHF. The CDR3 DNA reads TGTGCCAGTAGTATAGAGGGGGAGAGGTCACCCCTCCACTTT.

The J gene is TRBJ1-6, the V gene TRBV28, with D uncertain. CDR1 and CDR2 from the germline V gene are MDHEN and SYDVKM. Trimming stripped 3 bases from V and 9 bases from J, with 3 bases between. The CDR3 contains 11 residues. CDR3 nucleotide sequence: TGTGCCAGCAGTTTCGGTTCACCCCTCCACTTT. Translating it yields CASSFGSPLHF.

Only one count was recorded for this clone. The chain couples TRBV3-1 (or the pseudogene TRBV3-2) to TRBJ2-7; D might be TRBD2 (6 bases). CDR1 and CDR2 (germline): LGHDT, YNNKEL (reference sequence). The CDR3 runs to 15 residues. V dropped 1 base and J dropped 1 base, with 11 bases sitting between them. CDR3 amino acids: CASSQATRWSYEQYF. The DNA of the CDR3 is TGTGCCAGCAGCCAAGCGACTAGATGGTCCTACGAGCAGTACTTC.

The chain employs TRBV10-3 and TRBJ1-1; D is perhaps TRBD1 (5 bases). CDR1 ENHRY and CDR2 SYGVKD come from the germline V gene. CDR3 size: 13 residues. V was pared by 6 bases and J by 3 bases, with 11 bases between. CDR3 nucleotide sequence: TGTGCCATCAGCATCGACAGACACACTGAAGCTTTCTTT. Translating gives CAISIDRHTEAFF.

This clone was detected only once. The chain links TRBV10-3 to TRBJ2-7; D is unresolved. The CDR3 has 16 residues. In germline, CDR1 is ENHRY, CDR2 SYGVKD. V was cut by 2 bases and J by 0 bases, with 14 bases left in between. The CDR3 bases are TGTGCCATCAGTGAGCCCAGTTGGTCAAGCTCCTACGAGCAGTACTTC. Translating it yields CAISEPSWSSSYEQYF.

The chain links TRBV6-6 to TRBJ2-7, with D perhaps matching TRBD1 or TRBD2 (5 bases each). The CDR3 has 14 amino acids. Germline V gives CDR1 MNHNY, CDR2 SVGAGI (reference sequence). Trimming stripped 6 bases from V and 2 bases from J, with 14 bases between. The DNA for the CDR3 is TGTGCCAGCAGCCCGGGACGGTCCCCCTACGAGCAGTACTTC. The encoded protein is CASSPGRSPYEQYF.

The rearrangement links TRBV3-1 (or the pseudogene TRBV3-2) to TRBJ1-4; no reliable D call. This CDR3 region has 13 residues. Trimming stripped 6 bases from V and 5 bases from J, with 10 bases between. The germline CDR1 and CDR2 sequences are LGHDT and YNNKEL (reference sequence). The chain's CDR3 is CASRGRRNEKLFF. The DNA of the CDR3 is TGTGCCAGCAGAGGGCGCCGAAATGAAAAACTGTTTTTT.

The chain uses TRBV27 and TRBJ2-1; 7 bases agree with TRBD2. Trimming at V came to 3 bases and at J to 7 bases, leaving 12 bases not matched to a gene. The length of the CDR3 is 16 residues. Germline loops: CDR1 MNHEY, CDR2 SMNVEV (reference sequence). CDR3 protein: CASSFGRGLVGNEQFF. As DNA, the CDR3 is TGTGCCAGCAGTTTTGGGAGGGGACTGGTTGGAAATGAGCAGTTCTTC.

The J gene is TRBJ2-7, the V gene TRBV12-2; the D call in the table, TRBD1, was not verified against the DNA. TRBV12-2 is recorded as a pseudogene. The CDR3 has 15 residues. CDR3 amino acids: CASRLGQGGSYEQYF. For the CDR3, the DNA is TGTGCAAGTCGCTTAGGACAGGGGGGGAGTTACGAGCAGTACTTC.

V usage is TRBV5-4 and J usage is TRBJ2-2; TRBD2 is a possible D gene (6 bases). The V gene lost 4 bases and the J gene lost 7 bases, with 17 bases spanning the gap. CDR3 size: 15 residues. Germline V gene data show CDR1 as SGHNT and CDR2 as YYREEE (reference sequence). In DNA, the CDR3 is TGTGCCAGCAGCACCGGTGGGCGGGGCGGCGGGGAGCTGTTTTTT. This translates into CASSTGGRGGGELFF.

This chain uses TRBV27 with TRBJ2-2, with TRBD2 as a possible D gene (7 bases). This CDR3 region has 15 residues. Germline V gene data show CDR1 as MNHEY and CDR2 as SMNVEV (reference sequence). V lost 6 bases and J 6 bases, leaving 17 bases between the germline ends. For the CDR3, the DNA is TGTGCCAGCAGACGACAAAGGGGGGGCGCCGGGGAGCTGTTTTTT. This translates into CASRRQRGGAGELFF.

CDR3 sequence reads: CATMSLGPTYEQYF. The CDR3, as DNA: TGTGCCACCATGTCCCTGGGACCAACCTACGAGCAGTACTTC. The V and J genes are TRBV7-9 and TRBJ2-7; perhaps D is TRBD1 or TRBD2 (5 bases each). CDR1 SEHNR and CDR2 FQNEAQ come from the germline V gene (reference sequence). The ends were cut back, 10 bases at V and 2 bases at J, with 18 bases in the middle. CDR3 size: 14 residues.

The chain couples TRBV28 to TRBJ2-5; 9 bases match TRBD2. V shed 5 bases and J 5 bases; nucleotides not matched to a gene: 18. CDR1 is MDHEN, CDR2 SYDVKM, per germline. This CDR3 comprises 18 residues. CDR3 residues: CASSPSGGLGTSFETQYF. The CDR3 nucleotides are TGTGCCAGCAGTCCCTCGGGTGGATTGGGGACTAGCTTCGAGACCCAGTACTTC.